This T cell receptor beta chain was profiled in a study of identical twins. Broader study findings: It was out-of-frame TCR alpha sharing in monozygotic twins that models underestimated. Cord blood beta clonotypes that were abundant carried fewer insertions, and memory repertoires showed no such trend.

This clonotype was observed a handful of times. Its target is not known. This CDR3 spans 14 amino acids. CDR1 and CDR2 from the germline V gene are MNHEY and SMNVEV (reference sequence). V lost 5 bases and J 5 bases, leaving 15 bases between the germline ends. TCRdb independently ran MiXCR on the 5' RACE reads; one entry per CDR3 protein. The sample contains approximately 620,000 distinct CDR3 sequences, 8.6% of which appear only once. These data also formed part of another study, on yellow fever vaccine responses in identical twins.

The genes are TRBV27 and TRBJ2-5; tentatively, D is TRBD2 (7 bases). Sequenced material: PBMCs. This TCR was recovered from a woman aged 18-29 years in good health. The CDR3 nucleotides are TGTGCCAGCAGTGCTTGGGGGGGGCTGGAGACCCAGTACTTC. Translation: CASSAWGGLETQYF.